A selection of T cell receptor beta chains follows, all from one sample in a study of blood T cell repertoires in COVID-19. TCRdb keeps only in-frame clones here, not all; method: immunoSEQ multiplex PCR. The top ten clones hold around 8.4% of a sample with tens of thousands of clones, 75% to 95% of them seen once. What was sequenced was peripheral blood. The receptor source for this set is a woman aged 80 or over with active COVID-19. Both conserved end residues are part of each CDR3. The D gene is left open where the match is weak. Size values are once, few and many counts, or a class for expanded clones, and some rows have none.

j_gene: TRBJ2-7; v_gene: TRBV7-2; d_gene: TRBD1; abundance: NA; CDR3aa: CASSLSRDRTYEQYF; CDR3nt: TGTGCCAGCAGCTTAAGTCGGGACAGAACATACGAGCAGTACTTC
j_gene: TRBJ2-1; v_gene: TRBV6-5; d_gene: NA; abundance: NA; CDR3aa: CASRLYNEQFF; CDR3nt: TGTGCCAGCAGGCTATACAATGAGCAGTTCTTC
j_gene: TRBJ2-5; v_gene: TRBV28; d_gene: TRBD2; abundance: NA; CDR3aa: CASSLGTSGRVTQYF; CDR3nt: TGTGCCAGCAGTTTAGGCACTAGCGGGAGAGTGACCCAGTACTTC
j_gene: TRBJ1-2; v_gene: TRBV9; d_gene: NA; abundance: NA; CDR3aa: CASRAGGSNYGYTF; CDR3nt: TGTGCCAGCAGGGCGGGGGGGTCAAACTATGGCTACACCTTC
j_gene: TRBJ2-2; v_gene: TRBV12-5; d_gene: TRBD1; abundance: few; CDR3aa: CASGLPTGGIGELFF; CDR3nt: TGTGCTAGTGGTTTGCCGACAGGGGGTATCGGGGAGCTGTTTTTT
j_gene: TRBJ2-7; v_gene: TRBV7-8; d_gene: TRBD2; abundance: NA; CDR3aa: CASSSFGLADIYEQYF; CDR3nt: TGTGCCAGCAGCTCATTTGGGCTAGCGGATATCTACGAGCAGTACTTC
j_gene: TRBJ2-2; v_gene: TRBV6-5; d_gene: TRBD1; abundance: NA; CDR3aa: CASSYVSGGGELFF; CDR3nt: TGTGCCAGCAGTTACGTCTCAGGGGGCGGGGAGCTGTTTTTT
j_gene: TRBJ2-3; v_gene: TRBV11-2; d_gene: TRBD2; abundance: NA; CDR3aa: CASSLQRGTDTQYF; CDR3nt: TGTGCCAGCAGCTTACAGCGGGGGACAGATACGCAGTATTTT
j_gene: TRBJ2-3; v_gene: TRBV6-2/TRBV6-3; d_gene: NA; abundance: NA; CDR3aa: CASSQALADSTDTQYF; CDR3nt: TGTGCCAGCAGCCAAGCCTTAGCGGATAGCACAGATACGCAGTATTTT
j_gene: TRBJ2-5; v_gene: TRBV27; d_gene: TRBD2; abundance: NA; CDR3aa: CASSFSGGRETQYF; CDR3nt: TGTGCCAGCAGTTTTAGCGGGGGCCGAGAGACCCAGTACTTC
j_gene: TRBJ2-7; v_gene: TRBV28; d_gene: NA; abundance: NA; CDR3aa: CASSFSLEQYF; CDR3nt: TGTGCCAGCAGTTTCTCTCTTGAGCAGTACTTC
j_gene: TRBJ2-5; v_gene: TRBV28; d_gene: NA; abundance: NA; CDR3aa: CASSSGGPGGETQYF; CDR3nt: TGTGCCAGCAGTTCCGGCGGACCCGGCGGGGAGACCCAGTACTTC
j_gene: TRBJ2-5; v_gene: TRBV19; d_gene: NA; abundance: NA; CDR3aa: CASSVSGQETQYF; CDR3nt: TGTGCCAGTAGTGTCTCAGGTCAAGAGACCCAGTACTTC
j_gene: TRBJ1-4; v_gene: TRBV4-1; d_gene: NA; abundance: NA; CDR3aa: CASSQGRGRFGEKLFF; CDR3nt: TGCGCCAGCAGCCAGGGAAGGGGGAGATTTGGAGAAAAACTGTTTTTT
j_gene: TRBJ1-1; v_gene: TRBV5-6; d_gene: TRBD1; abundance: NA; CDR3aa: CASSLIRTGVNTEAFF; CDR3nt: TGTGCCAGCAGCTTGATTAGGACAGGGGTGAACACTGAAGCTTTCTTT
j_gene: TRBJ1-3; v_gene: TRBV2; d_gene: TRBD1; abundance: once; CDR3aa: CASKGDSPSVTIYF; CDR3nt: TGTGCCAGCAAGGGGGACAGCCCTTCGGTCACCATATATTTT
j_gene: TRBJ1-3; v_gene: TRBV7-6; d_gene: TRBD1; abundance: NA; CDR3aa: CASSRGQGTGNTIYF; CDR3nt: TGTGCCAGCAGTCGAGGACAGGGCACTGGAAACACCATATATTTT
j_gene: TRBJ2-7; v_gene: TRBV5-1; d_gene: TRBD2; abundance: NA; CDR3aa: CASSSAGGRVSREQYF; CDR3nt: TGCGCCAGCAGCTCGGCGGGGGGACGAGTTTCACGCGAGCAGTACTTC